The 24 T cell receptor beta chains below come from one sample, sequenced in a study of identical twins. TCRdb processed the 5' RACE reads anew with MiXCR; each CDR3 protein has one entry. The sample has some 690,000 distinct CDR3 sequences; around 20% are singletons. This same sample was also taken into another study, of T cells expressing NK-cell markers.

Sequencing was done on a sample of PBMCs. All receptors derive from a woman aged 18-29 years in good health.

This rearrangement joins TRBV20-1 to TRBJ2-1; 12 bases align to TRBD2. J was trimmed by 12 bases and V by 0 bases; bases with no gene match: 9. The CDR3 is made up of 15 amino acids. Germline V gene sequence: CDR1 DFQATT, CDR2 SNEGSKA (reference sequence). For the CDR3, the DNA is TGCAGTGCTAGAGATAGCCCGGGACTAGCGGGTCGGCAGTTCTTC. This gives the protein CSARDSPGLAGRQFF.

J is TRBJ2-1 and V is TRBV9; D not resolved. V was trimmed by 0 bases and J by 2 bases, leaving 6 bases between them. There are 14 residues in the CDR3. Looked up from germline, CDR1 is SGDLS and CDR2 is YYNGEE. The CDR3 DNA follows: TGTGCCAGCAGCGTAGAGACAACCTACAATGAGCAGTTCTTC. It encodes CASSVETTYNEQFF.

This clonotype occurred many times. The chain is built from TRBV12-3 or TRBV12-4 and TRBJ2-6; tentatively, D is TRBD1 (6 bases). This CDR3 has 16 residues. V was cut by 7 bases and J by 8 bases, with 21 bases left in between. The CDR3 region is CASTGTSGSRTNVLTF. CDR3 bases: TGTGCCAGCACCGGGACATCGGGCTCGCGGACCAACGTCCTGACTTTC.

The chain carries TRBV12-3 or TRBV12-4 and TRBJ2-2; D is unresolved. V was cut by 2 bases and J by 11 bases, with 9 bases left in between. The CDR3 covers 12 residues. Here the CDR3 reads CASSLPPTELFF. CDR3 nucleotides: TGTGCCAGCAGTTTACCCCCCACCGAGCTGTTTTTT.

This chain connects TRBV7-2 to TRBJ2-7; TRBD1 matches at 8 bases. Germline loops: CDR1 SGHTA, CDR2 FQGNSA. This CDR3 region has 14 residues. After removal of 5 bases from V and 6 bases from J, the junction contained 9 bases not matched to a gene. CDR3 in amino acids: CASSARTGSSEQYF. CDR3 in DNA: TGTGCCAGCAGCGCCCGGACAGGGAGCAGCGAGCAGTACTTC.

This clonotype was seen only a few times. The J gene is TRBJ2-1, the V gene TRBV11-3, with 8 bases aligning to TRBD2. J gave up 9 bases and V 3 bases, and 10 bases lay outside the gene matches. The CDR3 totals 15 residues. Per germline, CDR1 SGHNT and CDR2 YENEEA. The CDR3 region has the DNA TGTGCCAGCAGCTTCTTAGCGGGACAACGCGGTGAGCAGTTCTTC. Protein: CASSFLAGQRGEQFF.

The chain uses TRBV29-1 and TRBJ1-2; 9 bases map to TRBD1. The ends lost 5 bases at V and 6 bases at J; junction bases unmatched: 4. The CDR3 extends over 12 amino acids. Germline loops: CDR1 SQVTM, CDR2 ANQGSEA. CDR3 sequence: CSVTDRGDGYTF. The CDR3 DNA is TGCAGCGTTACGGACAGGGGAGATGGCTACACCTTC.

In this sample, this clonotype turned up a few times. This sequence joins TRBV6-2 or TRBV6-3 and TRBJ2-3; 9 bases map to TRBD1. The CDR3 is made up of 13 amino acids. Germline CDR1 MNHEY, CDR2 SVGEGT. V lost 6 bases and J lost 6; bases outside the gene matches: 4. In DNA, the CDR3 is TGTGCCAGCAGGGGGACAGGGTTGGATACGCAGTATTTT. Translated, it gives CASRGTGLDTQYF.

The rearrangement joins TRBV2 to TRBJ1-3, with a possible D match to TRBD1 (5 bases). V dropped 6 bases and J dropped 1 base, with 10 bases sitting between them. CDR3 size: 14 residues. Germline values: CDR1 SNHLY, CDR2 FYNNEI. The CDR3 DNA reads TGTGCCAGCAGCTACGACAGTTCTGGAAACACCATATATTTT. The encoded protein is CASSYDSSGNTIYF. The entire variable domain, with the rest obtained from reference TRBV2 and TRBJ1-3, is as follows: EPEVTQTPSHQVTQMGQEVILRCVPISNHLYFYWYRQILGQKVEFLVSFYNNEISEKSEIFDDQFSVERPDGSNFTLKIRSTKLEDSAMYFCASSYDSSGNTIYFGEGSWLTVV.

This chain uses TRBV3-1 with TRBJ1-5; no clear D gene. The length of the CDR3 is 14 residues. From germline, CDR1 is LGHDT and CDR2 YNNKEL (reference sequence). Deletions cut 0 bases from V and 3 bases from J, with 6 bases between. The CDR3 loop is CASSQEAHNQPQHF. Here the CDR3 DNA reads TGTGCCAGCAGCCAAGAGGCGCACAATCAGCCCCAGCATTTT.

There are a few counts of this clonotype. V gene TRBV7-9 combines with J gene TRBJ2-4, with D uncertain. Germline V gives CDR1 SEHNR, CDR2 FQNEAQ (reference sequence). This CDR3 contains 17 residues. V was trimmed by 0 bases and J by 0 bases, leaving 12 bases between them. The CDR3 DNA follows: TGTGCCAGCAGCTTAGCCCCGACGACCTTAGCCAAAAACATTCAGTACTTC. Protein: CASSLAPTTLAKNIQYF.

CDR3 residues: CASSPPRGRDNEQFF. The CDR3 DNA follows: TGCGCCAGCAGCCCCCCTCGCGGGAGGGACAATGAGCAGTTCTTC. V usage is TRBV5-1 and J usage is TRBJ2-1, with TRBD2 matching over 9 bases. The J segment lost 5 bases and the V segment lost 4 bases, leaving 7 bases of the junction unmatched. CDR1 SGHRS and CDR2 YFSETQ come from the germline V gene. The CDR3 totals 15 residues. Full variable domain (rest looked up from reference TRBV5-1 and TRBJ2-1): KAGVTQTPRYLIKTRGQQVTLSCSPISGHRSVSWYQQTPGQGLQFLFEYFSETQRNKGNFPGRFSGRQFSNSRSEMNVSTLELGDSALYLCASSPPRGRDNEQFFGPGTRLTVL.

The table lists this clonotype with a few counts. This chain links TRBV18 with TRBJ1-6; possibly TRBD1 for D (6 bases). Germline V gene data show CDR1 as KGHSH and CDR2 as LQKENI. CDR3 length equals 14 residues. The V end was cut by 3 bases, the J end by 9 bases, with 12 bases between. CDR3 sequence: CASSPEGGSSPLHF. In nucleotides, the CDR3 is TGTGCCAGCTCACCTGAAGGGGGGAGTTCACCCCTCCACTTT.

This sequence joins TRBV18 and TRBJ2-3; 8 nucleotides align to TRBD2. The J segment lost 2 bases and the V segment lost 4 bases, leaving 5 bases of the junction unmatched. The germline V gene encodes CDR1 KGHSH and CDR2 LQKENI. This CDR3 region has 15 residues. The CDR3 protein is CASSQNSGITDTQYF. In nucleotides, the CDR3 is TGTGCCAGCTCACAAAATAGCGGGATCACAGATACGCAGTATTTT.

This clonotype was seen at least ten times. The CDR3 loop reads CASSLWGAGMNTEAFF. The DNA of the CDR3 is TGTGCCAGCAGTTTATGGGGGGCGGGCATGAACACTGAAGCTTTCTTT. V and J are TRBV12-3 or TRBV12-4 and TRBJ1-1, with D possibly matching TRBD1 (6 bases). V lost 2 bases and J lost 0, with 13 bases in between. This CDR3 spans 16 amino acids.

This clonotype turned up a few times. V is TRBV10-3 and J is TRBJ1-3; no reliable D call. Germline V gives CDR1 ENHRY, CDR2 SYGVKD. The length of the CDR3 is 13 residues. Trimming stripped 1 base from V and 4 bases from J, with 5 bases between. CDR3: CAISELQGNTIYF. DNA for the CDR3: TGTGCCATCAGTGAGTTACAGGGAAACACCATATATTTT.

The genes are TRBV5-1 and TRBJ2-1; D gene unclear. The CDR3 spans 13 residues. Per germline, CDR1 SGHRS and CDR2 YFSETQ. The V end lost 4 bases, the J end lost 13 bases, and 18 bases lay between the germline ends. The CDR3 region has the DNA TGCGCCAGCAGCCCCCCGGACCGGGCCTATCAGTTCTTC. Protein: CASSPPDRAYQFF. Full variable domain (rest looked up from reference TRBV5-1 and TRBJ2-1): KAGVTQTPRYLIKTRGQQVTLSCSPISGHRSVSWYQQTPGQGLQFLFEYFSETQRNKGNFPGRFSGRQFSNSRSEMNVSTLELGDSALYLCASSPPDRAYQFFGPGTRLTVL.

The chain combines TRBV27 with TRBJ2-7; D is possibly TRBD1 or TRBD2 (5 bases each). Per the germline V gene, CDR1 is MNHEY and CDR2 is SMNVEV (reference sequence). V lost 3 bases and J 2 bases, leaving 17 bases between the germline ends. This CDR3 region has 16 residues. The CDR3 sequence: CASSFSLGESPYEQYF. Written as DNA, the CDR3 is TGTGCCAGCAGTTTTTCCTTGGGGGAGTCCCCCTACGAGCAGTACTTC.

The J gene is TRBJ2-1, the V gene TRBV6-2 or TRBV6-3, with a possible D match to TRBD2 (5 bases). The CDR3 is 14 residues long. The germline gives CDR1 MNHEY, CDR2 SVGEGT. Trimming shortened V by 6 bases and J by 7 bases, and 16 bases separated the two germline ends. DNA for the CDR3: TGTGCCAGCAGGAGACTAACTTTCTTGAATGAGCAGTTCTTC. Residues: CASRRLTFLNEQFF.

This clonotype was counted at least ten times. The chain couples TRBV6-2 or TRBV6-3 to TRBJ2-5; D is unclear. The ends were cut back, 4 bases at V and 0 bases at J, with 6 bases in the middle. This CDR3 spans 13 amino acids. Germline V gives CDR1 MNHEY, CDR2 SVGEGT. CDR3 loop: CASSSFHQETQYF. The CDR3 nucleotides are TGTGCCAGCAGTTCTTTCCACCAAGAGACCCAGTACTTC.

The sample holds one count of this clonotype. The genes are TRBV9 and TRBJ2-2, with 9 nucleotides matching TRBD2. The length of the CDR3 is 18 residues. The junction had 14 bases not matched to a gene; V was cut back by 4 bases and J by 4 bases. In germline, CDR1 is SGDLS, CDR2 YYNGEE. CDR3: CASSLTSGDTRGTGELFF. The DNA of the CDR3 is TGTGCCAGCAGCTTGACTAGCGGTGACACCCGGGGCACCGGGGAGCTGTTTTTT.

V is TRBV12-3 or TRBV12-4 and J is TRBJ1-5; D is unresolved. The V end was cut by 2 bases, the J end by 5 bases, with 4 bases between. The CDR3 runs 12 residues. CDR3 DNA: TGTGCCAGCAGTTTACCCGATCAGCCCCAGCATTTT. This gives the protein CASSLPDQPQHF.

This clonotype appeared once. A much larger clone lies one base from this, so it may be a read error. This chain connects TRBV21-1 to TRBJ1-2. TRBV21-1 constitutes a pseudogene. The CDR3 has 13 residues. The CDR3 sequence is CASSKHPNHGYTF. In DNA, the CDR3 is TGTGCCAGCAGCAAACACCCGAATCATGGCTACACCTTC.

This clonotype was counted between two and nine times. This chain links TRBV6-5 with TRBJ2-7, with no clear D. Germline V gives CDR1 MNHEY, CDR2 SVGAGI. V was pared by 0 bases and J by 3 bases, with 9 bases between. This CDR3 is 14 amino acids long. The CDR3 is CASSYSGVNYEQYF. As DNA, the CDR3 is TGTGCCAGCAGTTACTCTGGCGTGAACTACGAGCAGTACTTC.